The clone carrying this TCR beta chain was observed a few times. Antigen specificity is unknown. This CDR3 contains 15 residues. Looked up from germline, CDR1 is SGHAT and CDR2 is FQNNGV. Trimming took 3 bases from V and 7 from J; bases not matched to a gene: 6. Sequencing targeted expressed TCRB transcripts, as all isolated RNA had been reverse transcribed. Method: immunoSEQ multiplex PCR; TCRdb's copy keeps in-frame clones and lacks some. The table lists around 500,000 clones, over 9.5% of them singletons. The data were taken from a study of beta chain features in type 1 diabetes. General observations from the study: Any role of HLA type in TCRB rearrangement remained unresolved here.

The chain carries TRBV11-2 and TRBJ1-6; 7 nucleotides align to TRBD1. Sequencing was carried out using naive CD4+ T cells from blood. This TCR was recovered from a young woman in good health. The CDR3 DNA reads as TGTGCCAGCAGCTTGGGACAGAAGCGAAATTCACCCCTCCACTTT. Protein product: CASSLGQKRNSPLHF.